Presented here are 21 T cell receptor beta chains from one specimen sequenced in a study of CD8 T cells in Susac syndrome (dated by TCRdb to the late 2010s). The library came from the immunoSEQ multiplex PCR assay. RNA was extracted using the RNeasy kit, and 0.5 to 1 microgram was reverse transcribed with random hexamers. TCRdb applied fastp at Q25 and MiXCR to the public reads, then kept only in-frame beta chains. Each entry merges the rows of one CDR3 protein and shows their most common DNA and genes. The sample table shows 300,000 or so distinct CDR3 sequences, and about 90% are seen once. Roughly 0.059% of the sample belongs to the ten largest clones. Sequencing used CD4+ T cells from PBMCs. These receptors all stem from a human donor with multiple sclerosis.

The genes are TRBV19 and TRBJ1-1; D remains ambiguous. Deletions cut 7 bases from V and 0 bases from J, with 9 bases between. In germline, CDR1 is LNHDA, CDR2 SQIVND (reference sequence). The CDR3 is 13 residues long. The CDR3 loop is CASTRLLNTEAFF. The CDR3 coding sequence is TGTGCCAGTACTAGGTTATTGAACACTGAAGCTTTCTTT. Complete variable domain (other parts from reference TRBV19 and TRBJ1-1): DGGITQSPKYLFRKEGQNVTLSCEQNLNHDAMYWYRQDPGQGLRLIYYSQIVNDFQKGDIAEGYSVSREKKESFPLTVTSAQKNPTAFYLCASTRLLNTEAFFGQGTRLTVV.

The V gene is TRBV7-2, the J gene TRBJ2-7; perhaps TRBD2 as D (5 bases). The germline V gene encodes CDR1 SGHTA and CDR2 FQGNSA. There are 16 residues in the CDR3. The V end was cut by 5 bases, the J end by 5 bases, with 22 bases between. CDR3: CASSPSLSTGLDEQYF. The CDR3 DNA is TGTGCCAGCAGCCCATCCTTGTCGACGGGGTTGGACGAGCAGTACTTC.

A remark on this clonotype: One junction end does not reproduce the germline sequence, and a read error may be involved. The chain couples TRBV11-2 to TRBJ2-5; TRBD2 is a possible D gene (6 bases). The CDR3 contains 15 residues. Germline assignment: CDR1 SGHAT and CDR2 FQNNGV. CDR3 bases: TGCGCCAGCAGCCTCGGGAGAGGGGTGGACGAGACCCAGTACTTC. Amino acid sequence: CASSLGRGVDETQYF.

CDR3 coding DNA: TGTGCCAGCAGCCGAGGGTTTGGGACAGGGGACCTCCGGAGGGATGGCTACACCTTC. It specifies CASSRGFGTGDLRRDGYTF. The V and J genes are TRBV7-6 and TRBJ1-2, with 10 bases that match TRBD1. After removal of 5 bases from V and 6 bases from J, the junction contained 21 bases not matched to a gene. CDR1 and CDR2 from the germline V gene are SGHVS and FNYEAQ. The CDR3 is made up of 19 amino acids.

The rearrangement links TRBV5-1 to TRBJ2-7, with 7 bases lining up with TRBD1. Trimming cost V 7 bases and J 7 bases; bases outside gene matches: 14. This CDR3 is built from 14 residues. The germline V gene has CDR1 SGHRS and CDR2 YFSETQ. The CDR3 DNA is TGCGCCAGCGCTTCAGTAGGGGGCTTACGGGAGCAGTACTTC. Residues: CASASVGGLREQYF. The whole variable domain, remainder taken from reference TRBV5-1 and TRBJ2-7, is KAGVTQTPRYLIKTRGQQVTLSCSPISGHRSVSWYQQTPGQGLQFLFEYFSETQRNKGNFPGRFSGRQFSNSRSEMNVSTLELGDSALYLCASASVGGLREQYFGPGTRLTVT.

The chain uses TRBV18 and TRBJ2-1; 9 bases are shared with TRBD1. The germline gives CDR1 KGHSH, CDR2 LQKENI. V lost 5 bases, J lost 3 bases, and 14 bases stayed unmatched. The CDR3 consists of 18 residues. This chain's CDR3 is CASSLRMPVGQGYNEQFF. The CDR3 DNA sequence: TGTGCCAGCTCATTACGAATGCCTGTGGGACAGGGCTACAATGAGCAGTTCTTC.

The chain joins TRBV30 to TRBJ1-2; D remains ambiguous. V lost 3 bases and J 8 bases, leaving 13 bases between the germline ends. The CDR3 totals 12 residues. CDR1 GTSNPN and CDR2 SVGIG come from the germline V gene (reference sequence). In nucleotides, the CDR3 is TGTGCCTGGAGCGGCGTGACCCAGGGCTACACCTTC. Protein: CAWSGVTQGYTF.

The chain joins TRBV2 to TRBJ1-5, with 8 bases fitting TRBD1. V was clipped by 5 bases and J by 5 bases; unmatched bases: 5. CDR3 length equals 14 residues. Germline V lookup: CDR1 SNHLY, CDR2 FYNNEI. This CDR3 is CASSSRTGYQPQHF. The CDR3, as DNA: TGTGCCAGCAGTTCCCGGACAGGGTATCAGCCCCAGCATTTT. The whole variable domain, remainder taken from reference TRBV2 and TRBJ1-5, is EPEVTQTPSHQVTQMGQEVILRCVPISNHLYFYWYRQILGQKVEFLVSFYNNEISEKSEIFDDQFSVERPDGSNFTLKIRSTKLEDSAMYFCASSSRTGYQPQHFGDGTRLSIL.

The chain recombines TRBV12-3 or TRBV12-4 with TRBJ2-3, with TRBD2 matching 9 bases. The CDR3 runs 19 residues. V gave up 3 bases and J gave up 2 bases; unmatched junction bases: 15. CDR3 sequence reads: CASSFEAGGPSPNTDTQYF. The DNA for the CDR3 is TGTGCCAGCAGTTTCGAGGCGGGAGGGCCCTCTCCTAACACAGATACGCAGTATTTT.

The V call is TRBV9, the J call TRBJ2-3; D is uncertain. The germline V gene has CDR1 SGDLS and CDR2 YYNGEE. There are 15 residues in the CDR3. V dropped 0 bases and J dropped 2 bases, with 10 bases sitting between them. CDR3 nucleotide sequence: TGTGCCAGCAGCGTAGGAGTTTCCATCACAGATACGCAGTATTTT. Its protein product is CASSVGVSITDTQYF.

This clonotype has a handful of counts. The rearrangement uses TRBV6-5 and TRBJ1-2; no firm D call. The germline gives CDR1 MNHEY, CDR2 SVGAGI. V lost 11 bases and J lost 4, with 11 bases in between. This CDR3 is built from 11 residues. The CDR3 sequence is CAAGLGYGYTF. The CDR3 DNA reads TGTGCCGCCGGACTGGGCTATGGCTACACCTTC.

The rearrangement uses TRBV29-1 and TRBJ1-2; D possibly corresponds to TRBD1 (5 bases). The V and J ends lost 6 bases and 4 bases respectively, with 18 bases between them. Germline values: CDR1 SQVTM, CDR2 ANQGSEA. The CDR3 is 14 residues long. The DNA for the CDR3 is TGCAGCGTCAAATCCGGGACCCTCGCCTATGGCTACACCTTC. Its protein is CSVKSGTLAYGYTF.

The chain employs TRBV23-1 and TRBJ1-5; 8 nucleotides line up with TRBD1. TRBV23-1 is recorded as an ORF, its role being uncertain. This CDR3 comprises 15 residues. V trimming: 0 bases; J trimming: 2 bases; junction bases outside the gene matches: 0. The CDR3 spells CASSQSGQGNQPQHF. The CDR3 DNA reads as TGCGCCAGCAGTCAATCGGGACAGGGCAATCAGCCCCAGCATTTT.

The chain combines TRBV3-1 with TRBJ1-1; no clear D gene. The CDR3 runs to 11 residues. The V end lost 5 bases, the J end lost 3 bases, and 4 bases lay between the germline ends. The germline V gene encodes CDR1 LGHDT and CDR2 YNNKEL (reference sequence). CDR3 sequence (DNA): TGTGCCAGCAGCGCGTACACTGAAGCTTTCTTT. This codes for CASSAYTEAFF.

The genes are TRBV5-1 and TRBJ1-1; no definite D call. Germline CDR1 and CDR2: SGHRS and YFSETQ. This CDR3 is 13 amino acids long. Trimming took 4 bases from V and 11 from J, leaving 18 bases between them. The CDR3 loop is CASSPVDRGSAFF. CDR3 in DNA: TGCGCCAGCAGCCCAGTGGATCGGGGTTCGGCTTTCTTT.

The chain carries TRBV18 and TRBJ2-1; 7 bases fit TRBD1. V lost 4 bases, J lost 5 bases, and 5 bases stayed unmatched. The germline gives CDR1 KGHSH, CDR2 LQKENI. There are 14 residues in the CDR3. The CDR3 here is CASSRGTVDNEQFF. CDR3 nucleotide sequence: TGTGCCAGCTCACGAGGGACAGTCGACAATGAGCAGTTCTTC. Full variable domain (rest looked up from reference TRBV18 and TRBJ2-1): NAGVMQNPRHLVRRRGQEARLRCSPMKGHSHVYWYRQLPEEGLKFMVYLQKENIIDESGMPKERFSAEFPKEGPSILRIQQVVRGDSAAYFCASSRGTVDNEQFFGPGTRLTVL.

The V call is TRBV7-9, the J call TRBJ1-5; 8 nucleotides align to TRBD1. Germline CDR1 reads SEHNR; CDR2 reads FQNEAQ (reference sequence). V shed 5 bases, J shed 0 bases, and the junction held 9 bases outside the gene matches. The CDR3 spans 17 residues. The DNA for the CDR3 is TGTGCCAGCAGCCACGGGACAGGAGCATTTAGCAATCAGCCCCAGCATTTT. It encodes CASSHGTGAFSNQPQHF.

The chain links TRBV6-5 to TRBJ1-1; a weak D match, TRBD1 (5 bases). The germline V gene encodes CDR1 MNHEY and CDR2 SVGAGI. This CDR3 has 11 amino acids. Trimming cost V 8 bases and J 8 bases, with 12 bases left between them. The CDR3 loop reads CASARGLEAFF. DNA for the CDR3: TGTGCCAGCGCGAGGGGACTCGAAGCTTTCTTT.

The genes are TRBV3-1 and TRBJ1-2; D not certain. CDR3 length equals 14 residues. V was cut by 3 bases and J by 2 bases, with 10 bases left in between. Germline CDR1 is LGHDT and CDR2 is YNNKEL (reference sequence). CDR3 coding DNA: TGTGCCAGCAGCCAGAACTTCAAGAACTATGGCTACACCTTC. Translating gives CASSQNFKNYGYTF.

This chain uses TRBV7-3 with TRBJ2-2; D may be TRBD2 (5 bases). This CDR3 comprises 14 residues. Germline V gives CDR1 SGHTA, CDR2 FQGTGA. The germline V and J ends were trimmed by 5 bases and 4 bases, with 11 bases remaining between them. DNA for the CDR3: TGTGCCAGCAGCGCGGACTCTGCCACCGGGGAGCTGTTTTTT. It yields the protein CASSADSATGELFF. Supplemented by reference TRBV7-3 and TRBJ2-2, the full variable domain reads GAGVSQTPSNKVTEKGKYVELRCDPISGHTALYWYRQSLGQGPEFLIYFQGTGAADDSGLPNDRFFAVRPEGSVSTLKIQRTERGDSAVYLCASSADSATGELFFGEGSRLTVL.

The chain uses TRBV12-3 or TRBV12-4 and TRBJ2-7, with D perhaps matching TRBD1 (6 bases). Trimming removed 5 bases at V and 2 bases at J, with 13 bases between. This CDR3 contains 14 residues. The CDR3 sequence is CASSPPAGAYEQYF. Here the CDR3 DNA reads TGTGCCAGCAGTCCCCCGGCAGGGGCCTACGAGCAGTACTTC.